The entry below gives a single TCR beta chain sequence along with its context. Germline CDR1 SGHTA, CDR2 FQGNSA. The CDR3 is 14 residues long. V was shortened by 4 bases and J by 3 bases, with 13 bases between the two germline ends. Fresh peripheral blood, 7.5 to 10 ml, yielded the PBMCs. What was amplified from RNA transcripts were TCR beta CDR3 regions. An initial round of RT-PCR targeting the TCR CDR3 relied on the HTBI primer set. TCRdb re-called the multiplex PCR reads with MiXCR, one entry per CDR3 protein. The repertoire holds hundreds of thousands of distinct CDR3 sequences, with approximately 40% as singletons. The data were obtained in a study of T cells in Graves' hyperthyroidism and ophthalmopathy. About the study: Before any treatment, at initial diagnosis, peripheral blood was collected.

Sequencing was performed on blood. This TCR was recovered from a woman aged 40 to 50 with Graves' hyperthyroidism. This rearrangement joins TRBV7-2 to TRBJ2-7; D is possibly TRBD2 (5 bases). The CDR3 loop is CASSSISGVYEQYF. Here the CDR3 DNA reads TGTGCCAGCAGCTCAATTTCCGGGGTCTACGAGCAGTACTTC.